This paragraph covers one TCR beta chain sequence. Per the original methods: Estimation of nucleated cell counts relied on the amplification of reference gene primers. Using immunoSEQ multiplex PCR, the repertoire was profiled, and TCRdb retains in-frame clones only, with some absent. The V and J calls and clone size were taken over from that table, and D and trimming were inferred from the DNA. The sample lists 250,000 to 300,000 clones; 80% to 90% were seen once. The sample originates from a study of blood T cell repertoires in COVID-19. Study at large: There were acute and convalescent COVID-19 samples, and they came from the United States, Italy and Spain. T cells, B-cell-depleted T cells, or PBMCs supplied cDNA or gDNA.

The TCR comes from a man older than 75 with acute or convalescent COVID-19. Sample: peripheral blood.

The CDR3 region is CASSQESGRFNYGYTF. The DNA of the CDR3 is TGTGCCAGCAGCCAAGAGTCCGGCAGGTTTAACTATGGCTACACCTTC. The chain carries TRBV3-1 (or the pseudogene TRBV3-2) and TRBJ1-2; D is undetermined. The CDR3 sequence is 16 residues long. Germline CDR1 and CDR2: LGHDT and YNNKEL (reference sequence). The germline V and J ends were trimmed by 0 bases and 1 base, with 12 bases remaining between them.